What follows is one TCR beta chain and its context. The data were taken from a study of OX40 agonist ivuxolimab in advanced cancers. Study-wide context: Patients in dose escalation had liver, melanoma, kidney or head and neck cancers.

V gave up 5 bases and J gave up 4 bases; unmatched junction bases: 6. CDR3 size: 15 residues. Per the germline V gene, CDR1 is MNHNS and CDR2 is SASEGT. Sequencing used immunoSEQ multiplex PCR; TCRdb keeps in-frame clones, though not all of them. The sample contains tens of thousands of clones, about 89% of which appear only once. The chain carries TRBV6-1 and TRBJ2-7, with 12 bases lining up with TRBD2. This sequence originates from an adult with an advanced solid tumor such as melanoma, head and neck, liver or kidney cancer. This specimen consisted of CD4+ or CD8+ T cells sorted from blood, obtained in a trial of the OX40 agonist ivuxolimab. CDR3 nucleotides: TGTGCCAGCAGTAGTCCCGGGACTAGCGGGTACGAGCAGTACTTC. As protein: CASSSPGTSGYEQYF.